These 13 T cell receptor beta chains were sequenced from one sample in a study of shared clonotypes between healthy human individuals. Clones were sequenced by immunoSEQ multiplex PCR, and TCRdb holds only the in-frame ones, with some missing. The sample consists of some 450,000 clones, around 77% of them appearing once. Sequences were obtained from PBMCs. These TCRs come from a woman between 40 and 55 years old in good health. Some clones in this sample may be carry-over from other donors' samples.

The chain joins TRBV6-6 to TRBJ1-5; 7 bases agree with TRBD1. The germline gives CDR1 MNHNY, CDR2 SVGAGI (reference sequence). The CDR3 spans 15 residues. V shed 7 bases and J 3 bases; nucleotides not matched to a gene: 9. CDR3 in amino acids: CASNPGTADNQPQHF. CDR3 in DNA: TGTGCCAGCAACCCTGGGACAGCCGACAATCAGCCCCAGCATTTT.

The chain joins TRBV7-9 to TRBJ2-2; 8 bases map to TRBD1. The germline V gene has CDR1 SEHNR and CDR2 FQNEAQ (reference sequence). V was clipped by 5 bases and J by 6 bases; unmatched bases: 5. CDR3 size: 14 residues. CDR3 sequence (DNA): TGTGCCAGCAGCCCCAGGACAGGGCCCGGGGAGCTGTTTTTT. This encodes CASSPRTGPGELFF. Looking up the rest from reference TRBV7-9 and TRBJ2-2 gives the full variable domain: DTGVSQNPRHKITKRGQNVTFRCDPISEHNRLYWYRQTLGQGPEFLTYFQNEAQLEKSRLLSDRFSAERPKGSFSTLEIQRTEQGDSAMYLCASSPRTGPGELFFGEGSRLTVL.

This chain uses TRBV14 with TRBJ2-2; unclear D gene. The CDR3 spans 14 residues. The V end was cut by 8 bases, the J end by 1 base, with 11 bases between. CDR1 is SGHDN and CDR2 is FVKESK in the germline V gene. For the CDR3, the DNA is TGTGCCAGCCGAGGATGGGGGAACACCGGGGAGCTGTTTTTT. It specifies CASRGWGNTGELFF.

To note about this clone: A much larger clone differs by one base, so this may be a read error. CDR3 DNA: TGTGCCCGCAGCGTAAAACAGCGGAGGTGTCTCCCGATAATGGAGACCCAGTACTTC. Protein sequence: CARSVKQRRCLPIMETQYF. The chain couples TRBV9 to TRBJ2-5, with D possibly being TRBD2 (5 bases). Per the germline V gene, CDR1 is SGDLS and CDR2 is YYNGEE. The CDR3 contains 19 residues.

This chain connects TRBV7-9 to TRBJ2-7, with D unclear. Per the germline V gene, CDR1 is SEHNR and CDR2 is FQNEAQ (reference sequence). CDR3 length equals 14 residues. V lost 2 bases and J lost 4, with 12 bases in between. In DNA form, the CDR3 reads TGTGCCAGCAGCTTAACGGCTATTCCTTACGAGCAGTACTTC. It translates to CASSLTAIPYEQYF.

The chain has TRBV30 and TRBJ2-4; D gene unclear. Trimming pared 1 base from V and 5 bases from J, leaving 6 bases between. The CDR3 sequence is 12 residues long. Germline V gene lookup returns CDR1 GTSNPN and CDR2 SVGIG (reference sequence). CDR3 sequence: CAWSGGQNIQYF. The CDR3 region has the DNA TGTGCCTGGAGTGGCGGCCAAAACATTCAGTACTTC.

This sequence joins TRBV9 and TRBJ2-3, with D unresolved. The CDR3 extends over 14 amino acids. Looked up from germline, CDR1 is SGDLS and CDR2 is YYNGEE. The V end lost 0 bases, the J end lost 2 bases, and 7 bases lay between the germline ends. The CDR3: CASSVDRNTDTQYF. CDR3 sequence (DNA): TGTGCCAGCAGCGTAGACAGAAACACAGATACGCAGTATTTT.

This clone occurred many times. This chain joins TRBV11-2 and TRBJ1-2, with D perhaps TRBD1 (6 bases). Germline V gene lookup returns CDR1 SGHAT and CDR2 FQNNGV. The V and J ends lost 5 bases and 4 bases respectively, with 17 bases between them. The length of the CDR3 is 15 residues. For the CDR3, the DNA is TGTGCCAGCAGCCCCACTATCGGACAGAGCTATGGCTACACCTTC. This sequence encodes CASSPTIGQSYGYTF. Together with reference TRBV11-2 and TRBJ1-2, the CDR3 gives the full variable domain: EAGVAQSPRYKIIEKRQSVAFWCNPISGHATLYWYQQILGQGPKLLIQFQNNGVVDDSQLPKDRFSAERLKGVDSTLKIQPAKLEDSAVYLCASSPTIGQSYGYTFGSGTRLTVV.

A remark on this clone: The junction does not match germline at one end; this may be a read error. The chain combines TRBV28 with TRBJ1-2; no reliable D call. Germline CDR1 is MDHEN and CDR2 is SYDVKM. The CDR3 extends over 14 amino acids. CDR3 nucleotide sequence: TGTGCCAGCAGTTTACCGGGCAGGAACTATGGCTGCACCTTC. This sequence encodes CASSLPGRNYGCTF.

This chain connects TRBV14 to TRBJ2-7; 14 bases line up with TRBD2. Germline lookup yields CDR1 SGHDN and CDR2 FVKESK. Trimming cost V 3 bases and J 6 bases; bases outside gene matches: 7. This CDR3 has 16 residues. Written as DNA, the CDR3 is TGTGCCAGCAGCCACCCCCGACTAGCGGGAGGGCGCGAGCAGTACTTC. Encoded protein: CASSHPRLAGGREQYF.

The chain joins TRBV2 to TRBJ2-3; D remains unclear. V lost 1 base, J lost 7 bases, and 9 bases lay in between. Germline assignment: CDR1 SNHLY and CDR2 FYNNEI. CDR3 length: 13 amino acids. CDR3 residues: CASSEEMQNTQYF. DNA of the CDR3: TGTGCCAGCAGTGAAGAAATGCAGAATACGCAGTATTTT.

This chain uses TRBV2 with TRBJ2-7, with 11 bases that match TRBD2. Trimming cost V 1 base and J 4 bases; bases outside gene matches: 9. The CDR3 is made up of 17 amino acids. Germline V lookup: CDR1 SNHLY, CDR2 FYNNEI. The CDR3 region has the DNA TGTGCCAGCAGTGAAGGTGGGGGACTAGCGGAGAGGTACGAGCAGTACTTC. It codes for CASSEGGGLAERYEQYF.

The chain links TRBV28 to TRBJ2-7; TRBD2 aligns across 8 bases. CDR3 length: 15 residues. CDR1 is MDHEN, CDR2 SYDVKM, per germline. V was clipped by 3 bases and J by 0 bases; unmatched bases: 4. The CDR3 DNA reads as TGTGCCAGCAGTTTCCGGGGGGGCAGCTCCTACGAGCAGTACTTC. It encodes CASSFRGGSSYEQYF. The variable domain in full, with the rest retrieved from reference TRBV28 and TRBJ2-7, is DVKVTQSSRYLVKRTGEKVFLECVQDMDHENMFWYRQDPGLGLRLIYFSYDVKMKEKGDIPEGYSVSREKKERFSLILESASTNQTSMYLCASSFRGGSSYEQYFGPGTRLTVT.